The TCR beta chain under discussion was sequenced for a study of human T cells and chemical hapten exposure. At the level of the study: Patients got weekly scalp diphenylcyclopropenone doses over the roughly 24-week study.

Stated time point: patch test 1, 2 weeks after DPC sensitization. Treatment of the sample: therapeutic diphenylcyclopropenone sensitization with weekly scalp DPC. In its sample, this clonotype was seen many times. The library tagged individual cDNA molecules with unique molecular identifiers. One entry per CDR3 protein results from TCRdb running MiXCR on the RACE reads. Of approximately 80,000 distinct CDR3 sequences in the sample, around 10% were seen once. This sequence was found in a woman aged 45-59 years with alopecia areata. Some clones in this sample may be carry-over from other donors' samples. The material was whole blood, obtained in connection with sensitization to the hapten diphenylcyclopropenone (DPC).

CDR3 in DNA: TGTGCCAGCAGCCAAGCCGGGGGCGCTAACTATGGCTACACCTTC. Amino acid sequence: CASSQAGGANYGYTF. V gene TRBV3-1 combines with J gene TRBJ1-2; weak D call: TRBD1 (6 bases). This CDR3 has 15 amino acids. Germline V gene data show CDR1 as LGHDT and CDR2 as YNNKEL (reference sequence). The ends were cut back, 1 base at V and 0 bases at J, with 9 bases in the middle.